The 20 T cell receptor beta chains reported below all come from one sample, sequenced in a study of blood T cell repertoires in COVID-19. The protocol was immunoSEQ multiplex PCR, while the TCRdb copy is restricted to in-frame clones and leaves out a portion. The repertoire has over 45,000 clones, 65% to 85% of them found once; the top ten carry less than 20%. The specimen sequenced was peripheral blood. These TCRs come from a human donor with active or convalescent COVID-19. The donor label of this sample is uncertain.

The chain links TRBV6-6 to TRBJ2-2, with TRBD2 as a possible D gene (7 bases). The germline V and J ends were trimmed by 7 bases and 5 bases, with 17 bases remaining between them. The germline CDR1 and CDR2 sequences are MNHNY and SVGAGI (reference sequence). This CDR3 spans 15 amino acids. CDR3 sequence reads: CASTYRGAGTGELFF. The CDR3 DNA is TGTGCCAGCACCTATCGGGGGGCAGGTACCGGGGAGCTGTTTTTT.

This rearrangement joins TRBV24-1 to TRBJ2-3; no reliable D call. The V gene lost 7 bases and the J gene lost 4 bases, with 11 bases spanning the gap. Germline CDR1 and CDR2: KGHDR and SFDVKD. CDR3 length: 13 residues. CDR3 amino acids: CATSSYNPDTQYF. CDR3 coding DNA: TGTGCCACCAGCTCATACAACCCAGATACGCAGTATTTT.

The chain combines TRBV28 with TRBJ2-1, with TRBD1 matching over 9 bases. From germline, CDR1 is MDHEN and CDR2 SYDVKM. The CDR3 covers 14 residues. After removal of 5 bases from V and 3 bases from J, the junction contained 2 bases not matched to a gene. The CDR3 DNA reads TGTGCCAGCAGTCGGACAGGGGACTACAATGAGCAGTTCTTC. Translating it yields CASSRTGDYNEQFF.

The chain is built from TRBV12-5 and TRBJ1-2, with D perhaps TRBD1 (5 bases). Between the trimmed V and J ends, which lost 7 bases and 4 bases, there was a span of 16 bases. There are 14 residues in the CDR3. The germline CDR1 and CDR2 sequences are LGHNT and FRNRAP. The CDR3 loop reads CASAPGARGYGYTF. The CDR3 nucleotides are TGTGCTAGTGCCCCTGGCGCTAGGGGCTATGGCTACACCTTC.

The chain couples TRBV5-1 to TRBJ2-1; 9 bases agree with TRBD2. The CDR3 extends over 17 amino acids. V lost 4 bases and J lost 1; bases outside the gene matches: 9. Germline lookup yields CDR1 SGHRS and CDR2 YFSETQ. CDR3 amino acids: CASSRVAGVHSYNEQFF. The CDR3, as DNA: TGCGCCAGCAGCCGAGTAGCGGGAGTACATTCCTACAATGAGCAGTTCTTC.

The genes are TRBV27 and TRBJ2-5; possible D gene TRBD2, 5 bases. This CDR3 region has 15 residues. V lost 4 bases and J 1 base, leaving 13 bases between the germline ends. CDR1 is MNHEY and CDR2 is SMNVEV in the germline V gene (reference sequence). The CDR3 here is CASSYGLAGQETQYF. CDR3 nucleotide sequence: TGTGCCAGCAGTTACGGCCTAGCCGGCCAAGAGACCCAGTACTTC.

V is TRBV10-1 and J is TRBJ2-3, with a tentative D call TRBD2 (5 bases). Per germline, CDR1 WNHNN and CDR2 SYGVQD (reference sequence). CDR3 length equals 14 residues. V lost 5 bases to trimming and J lost 0 bases, with 9 bases between them. CDR3 amino acids: CASSPGISTDTQYF. CDR3 sequence (DNA): TGCGCCAGCAGTCCCGGGATTAGCACAGATACGCAGTATTTT.

This rearrangement joins TRBV25-1 to TRBJ1-1, with 11 bases lining up with TRBD1. V was clipped by 2 bases and J by 10 bases; unmatched bases: 6. From germline, CDR1 is MGHDK and CDR2 SYGVNS. This CDR3 is 14 amino acids long. The CDR3 protein is CASSERGQGVIAFF. CDR3 DNA sequence: TGTGCCAGCAGTGAAAGGGGACAGGGGGTTATAGCTTTCTTT.

The table lists this clone with a few counts. The genes are TRBV24-1 and TRBJ2-2; D possibly corresponds to TRBD2 (6 bases). The CDR3 has 15 amino acids. CDR1 and CDR2 (germline): KGHDR, SFDVKD. Trimming took 7 bases from V and 5 from J, leaving 16 bases between them. The CDR3 DNA follows: TGTGCCACCAGCCGGGACTCAGGGAGGACCGGGGAGCTGTTTTTT. Residues: CATSRDSGRTGELFF.

This clone was counted between two and nine times. The genes are TRBV7-2 and TRBJ2-1; 8 nucleotides agree with TRBD1. Germline V CDR1 and CDR2: SGHTA, FQGNSA. V dropped 1 base and J dropped 6; count of bases not matched to a gene: 5. There are 15 residues in the CDR3. The CDR3 bases are TGTGCCAGCAGCTTAGGACAGGGGACCAGCAATGAGCAGTTCTTC. Translating it yields CASSLGQGTSNEQFF.

This clone was detected only once. The V gene is TRBV28, the J gene TRBJ2-7; 10 bases are a match to TRBD1. This CDR3 region has 17 residues. Germline V CDR1 and CDR2: MDHEN, SYDVKM. With V trimmed by 2 bases and J by 5 bases, 12 bases remained unmatched. The CDR3 sequence is CASSLISDRGLYNEQYF. CDR3 in DNA: TGTGCCAGCAGTTTAATCTCAGACAGGGGGCTGTATAACGAGCAGTACTTC.

The gene calls are TRBV6-5 and TRBJ2-7; TRBD2 is a possible D gene (6 bases). This CDR3 contains 16 residues. The V gene lost 4 bases and the J gene lost 3 bases, with 19 bases spanning the gap. In germline, CDR1 is MNHEY, CDR2 SVGAGI. DNA for the CDR3: TGTGCCAGCAGTTGGTCTCTGGCGGGAATGGGCTACGAGCAGTACTTC. Residues: CASSWSLAGMGYEQYF.

The V and J genes are TRBV11-2 and TRBJ2-1; tentatively, D is TRBD1 (7 bases). The CDR3 is made up of 16 amino acids. The V gene's germline CDR1 is SGHAT and CDR2 FQNNGV. Trimming took off 5 bases at V and 7 bases at J, with 21 bases between the two ends. DNA of the CDR3: TGTGCCAGCAGCCCCCCCGGTTGGGCAGGGGGGAATGAGCAGTTCTTC. This translates into CASSPPGWAGGNEQFF.

In this sample, this clone turned up a few times. This rearrangement joins TRBV12-5 to TRBJ2-1; a possible D gene is TRBD2 (5 bases). Germline lookup yields CDR1 LGHNT and CDR2 FRNRAP. CDR3 size: 13 residues. Trimming cost V 6 bases and J 8 bases, with 14 bases left between them. The DNA of the CDR3 is TGTGCTAGTGGAGCGGCCCTAGTGGATGAGCAGTTCTTC. Translated, it gives CASGAALVDEQFF.

This clone was counted a few times. The chain couples TRBV7-2 to TRBJ1-5; 10 nucleotides align to TRBD1. CDR1 is SGHTA and CDR2 is FQGNSA in the germline V gene. The CDR3 runs 17 residues. The V segment lost 6 bases and the J segment 0 bases; nucleotides outside the gene matches: 8. The CDR3 DNA sequence: TGTGCCAGCAGGGAGGGACAGGGGATGGCTAGCAATCAGCCCCAGCATTTT. Its protein product is CASREGQGMASNQPQHF.

This rearrangement joins TRBV7-8 to TRBJ1-5, with D possibly matching TRBD1 (5 bases). This CDR3 is built from 18 residues. Between the trimmed V and J ends, which lost 8 bases and 3 bases, there was a span of 26 bases. Germline lookup yields CDR1 SGHVS and CDR2 FQNEAQ. CDR3 region: CASSKIEWVGQNNQPQHF. CDR3 bases: TGTGCCAGCTCGAAAATTGAGTGGGTCGGACAAAACAATCAGCCCCAGCATTTT.

J is TRBJ2-3 and V is TRBV7-2; no firm D call. The CDR3 has 11 amino acids. V was cut by 2 bases and J by 11 bases, with 8 bases left in between. From germline, CDR1 is SGHTA and CDR2 FQGNSA. Here the CDR3 reads CASSLILRQYF. The CDR3 bases are TGTGCCAGCAGCTTAATCCTCCGGCAGTATTTT.

The genes are TRBV25-1 and TRBJ1-6; 8 bases fit TRBD1. V shed 7 bases, J shed 7 bases, and the junction held 3 bases outside the gene matches. Germline CDR1 reads MGHDK; CDR2 reads SYGVNS. There are 13 residues in the CDR3. The CDR3 DNA sequence: TGTGCCAGCATAGGGACAGGAAATTCACCCCTCCACTTT. Translation gives CASIGTGNSPLHF. Based on the CDR3 plus reference TRBV25-1 and TRBJ1-6, the full variable domain is EADIYQTPRYLVIGTGKKITLECSQTMGHDKMYWYQQDPGMELHLIHYSYGVNSTEKGDLSSESTVSRIRTEHFPLTLESARPSHTSQYLCASIGTGNSPLHFGNGTRLTVT.

The rearrangement uses TRBV19 and TRBJ1-6; 7 bases line up with TRBD1. Germline lookup yields CDR1 LNHDA and CDR2 SQIVND (reference sequence). This CDR3 region has 14 residues. J gave up 7 bases and V 4 bases, and 4 bases lay outside the gene matches. The CDR3 bases are TGTGCCAGTAGTACCGGACAGGCCAATTCACCCCTCCACTTT. Its protein is CASSTGQANSPLHF.

The chain links TRBV3-1 (or the pseudogene TRBV3-2) to TRBJ2-1; TRBD2 might be the D (6 bases). V was pared by 5 bases and J by 3 bases, with 23 bases between. This CDR3 comprises 18 residues. Germline assignment: CDR1 LGHDT and CDR2 YNNKEL (reference sequence). CDR3 in amino acids: CASSDLGGQGGDYNEQFF. In nucleotides, the CDR3 is TGTGCCAGCAGCGACCTCGGGGGTCAGGGCGGAGACTACAATGAGCAGTTCTTC.